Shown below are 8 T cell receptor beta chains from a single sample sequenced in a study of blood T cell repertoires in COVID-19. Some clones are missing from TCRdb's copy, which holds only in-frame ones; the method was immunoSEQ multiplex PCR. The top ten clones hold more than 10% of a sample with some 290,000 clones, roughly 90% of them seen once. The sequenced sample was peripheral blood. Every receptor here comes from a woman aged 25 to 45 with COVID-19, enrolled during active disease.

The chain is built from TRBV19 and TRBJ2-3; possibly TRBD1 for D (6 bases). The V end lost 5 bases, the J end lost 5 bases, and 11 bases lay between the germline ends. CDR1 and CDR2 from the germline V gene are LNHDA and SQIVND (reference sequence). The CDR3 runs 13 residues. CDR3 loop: CASSSDSEDTQYF. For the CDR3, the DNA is TGTGCCAGTAGTTCGGACAGCGAAGATACGCAGTATTTT.

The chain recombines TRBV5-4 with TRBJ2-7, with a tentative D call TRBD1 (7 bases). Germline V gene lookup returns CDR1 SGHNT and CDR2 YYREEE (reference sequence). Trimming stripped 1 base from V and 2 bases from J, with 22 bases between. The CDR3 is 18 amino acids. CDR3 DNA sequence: TGTGCCAGCAGCTTGCGGTTGGTAGGGGGCGGGATCACCTACGAGCAGTACTTC. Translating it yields CASSLRLVGGGITYEQYF.

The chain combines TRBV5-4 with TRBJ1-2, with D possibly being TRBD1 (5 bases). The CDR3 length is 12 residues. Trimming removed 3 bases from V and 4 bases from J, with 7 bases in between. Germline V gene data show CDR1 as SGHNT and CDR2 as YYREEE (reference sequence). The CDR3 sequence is CASSSQVYGYTF. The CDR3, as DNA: TGTGCCAGCAGCTCACAGGTCTATGGCTACACCTTC.

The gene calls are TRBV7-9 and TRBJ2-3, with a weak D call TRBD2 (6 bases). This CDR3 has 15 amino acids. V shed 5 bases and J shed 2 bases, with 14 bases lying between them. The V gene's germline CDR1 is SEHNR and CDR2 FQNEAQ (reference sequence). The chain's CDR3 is CASSLTGEYTDTQYF. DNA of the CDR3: TGTGCCAGCAGCCTGACGGGGGAATACACAGATACGCAGTATTTT. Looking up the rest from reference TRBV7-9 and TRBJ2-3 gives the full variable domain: DTGVSQNPRHKITKRGQNVTFRCDPISEHNRLYWYRQTLGQGPEFLTYFQNEAQLEKSRLLSDRFSAERPKGSFSTLEIQRTEQGDSAMYLCASSLTGEYTDTQYFGPGTRLTVL.

CDR3 sequence reads: CASSGRLVDGSYNEQFF. CDR3 sequence (DNA): TGTGCCAGTAGTGGCAGATTAGTAGACGGGTCCTACAATGAGCAGTTCTTC. The chain joins TRBV19 to TRBJ2-1; D uncertain. Trimming removed 5 bases at V and 1 base at J, with 18 bases between. Germline lookup yields CDR1 LNHDA and CDR2 SQIVND (reference sequence). CDR3 length equals 17 residues.

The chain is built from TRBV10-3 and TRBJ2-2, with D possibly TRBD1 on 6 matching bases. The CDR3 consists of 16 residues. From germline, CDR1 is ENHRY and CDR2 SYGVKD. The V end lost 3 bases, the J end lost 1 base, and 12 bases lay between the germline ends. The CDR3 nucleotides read TGTGCCATCAGTGAACAACAGGGTGGGAACACCGGGGAGCTGTTTTTT. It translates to CAISEQQGGNTGELFF.

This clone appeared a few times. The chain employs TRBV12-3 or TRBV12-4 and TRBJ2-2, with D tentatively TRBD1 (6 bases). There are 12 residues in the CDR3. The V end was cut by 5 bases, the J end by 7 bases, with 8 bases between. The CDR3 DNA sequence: TGTGCCAGCAGTCAAGGGGGCGGGGAGCTGTTTTTT. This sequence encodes CASSQGGGELFF.

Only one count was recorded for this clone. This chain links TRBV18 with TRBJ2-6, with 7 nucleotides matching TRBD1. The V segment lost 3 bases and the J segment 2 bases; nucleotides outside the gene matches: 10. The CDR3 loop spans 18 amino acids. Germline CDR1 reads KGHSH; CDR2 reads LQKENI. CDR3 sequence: CASSPGQKWGTGANVLTF. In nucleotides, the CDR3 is TGTGCCAGCTCACCGGGACAGAAGTGGGGCACTGGGGCCAACGTCCTGACTTTC.